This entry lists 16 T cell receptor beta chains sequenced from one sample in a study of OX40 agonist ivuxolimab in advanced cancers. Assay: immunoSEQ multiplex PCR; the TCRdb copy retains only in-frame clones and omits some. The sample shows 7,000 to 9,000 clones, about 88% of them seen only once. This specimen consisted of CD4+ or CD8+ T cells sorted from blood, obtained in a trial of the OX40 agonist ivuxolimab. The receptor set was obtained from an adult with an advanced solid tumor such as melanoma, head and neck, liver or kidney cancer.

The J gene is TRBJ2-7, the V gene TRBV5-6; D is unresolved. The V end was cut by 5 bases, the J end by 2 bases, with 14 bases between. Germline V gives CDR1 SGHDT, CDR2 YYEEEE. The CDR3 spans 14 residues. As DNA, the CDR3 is TGTGCCAGCAGACCCTATCAGGTTCCCTACGAGCAGTACTTC. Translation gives CASRPYQVPYEQYF.

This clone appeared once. CDR3 sequence (DNA): TGTGCCAGCAGTTCCACAGGACAGGGATCCTACGAGCAGTACTTC. As protein: CASSSTGQGSYEQYF. The chain joins TRBV28 to TRBJ2-7, with 8 bases that match TRBD1. Germline CDR1 MDHEN, CDR2 SYDVKM. The CDR3 has 15 amino acids. The trim removed 4 bases at V and 1 base at J, leaving 6 bases unmatched. Full variable domain (outside the CDR3, taken from reference TRBV28 and TRBJ2-7): DVKVTQSSRYLVKRTGEKVFLECVQDMDHENMFWYRQDPGLGLRLIYFSYDVKMKEKGDIPEGYSVSREKKERFSLILESASTNQTSMYLCASSSTGQGSYEQYFGPGTRLTVT.

The CDR3 DNA is TGTGCCAGCCTAGGACTAGCGGGAGGGGCCTACGAGCAGTACTTC. Translating it yields CASLGLAGGAYEQYF. V gene TRBV7-9 combines with J gene TRBJ2-7, with 15 bases lining up with TRBD2. Germline lookup yields CDR1 SEHNR and CDR2 FQNEAQ (reference sequence). CDR3 length: 15 residues. V dropped 8 bases and J dropped 2; count of bases not matched to a gene: 4.

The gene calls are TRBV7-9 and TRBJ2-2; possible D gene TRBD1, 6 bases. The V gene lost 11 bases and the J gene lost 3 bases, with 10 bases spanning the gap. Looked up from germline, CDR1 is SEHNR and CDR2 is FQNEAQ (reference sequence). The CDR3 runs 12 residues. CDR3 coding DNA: TGTGCCGACCGGACAGACACCGGGGAGCTGTTTTTT. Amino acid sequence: CADRTDTGELFF.

The CDR3 sequence: CASTLEEWGNYGYTF. For the CDR3, the DNA is TGTGCCAGCACCCTCGAGGAGTGGGGAAACTATGGCTACACCTTC. The chain employs TRBV11-2 and TRBJ1-2, with D unresolved. Trimming took off 7 bases at V and 2 bases at J, with 17 bases between the two ends. Germline CDR1 is SGHAT and CDR2 is FQNNGV. The CDR3 sequence is 15 residues long.

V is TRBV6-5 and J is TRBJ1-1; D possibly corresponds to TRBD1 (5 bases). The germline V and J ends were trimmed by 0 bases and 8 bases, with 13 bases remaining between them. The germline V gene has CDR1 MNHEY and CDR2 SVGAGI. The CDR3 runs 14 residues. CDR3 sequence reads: CASSYSGQPGEAFF. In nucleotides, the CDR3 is TGTGCCAGCAGTTACTCAGGTCAGCCAGGGGAAGCTTTCTTT.

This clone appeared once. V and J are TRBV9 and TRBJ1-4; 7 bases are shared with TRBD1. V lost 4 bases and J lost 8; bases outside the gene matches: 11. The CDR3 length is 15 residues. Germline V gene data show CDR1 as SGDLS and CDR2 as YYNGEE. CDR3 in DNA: TGTGCCAGCAGCCCACCAAGTCAGGGGGACGAAAAACTGTTTTTT. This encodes CASSPPSQGDEKLFF.

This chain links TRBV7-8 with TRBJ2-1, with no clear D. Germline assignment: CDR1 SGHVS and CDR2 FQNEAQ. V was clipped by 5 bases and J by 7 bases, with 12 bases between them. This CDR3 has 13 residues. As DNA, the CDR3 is TGTGCCAGCAGCATCAGTGGGCGGAATGAGCAGTTCTTC. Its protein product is CASSISGRNEQFF.

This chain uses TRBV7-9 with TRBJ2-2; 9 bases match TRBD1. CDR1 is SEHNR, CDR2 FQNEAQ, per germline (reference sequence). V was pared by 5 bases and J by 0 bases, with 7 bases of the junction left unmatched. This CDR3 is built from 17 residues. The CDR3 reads CASSGTRDRANTGELFF. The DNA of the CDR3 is TGTGCCAGCAGCGGAACCCGGGACAGGGCGAACACCGGGGAGCTGTTTTTT.

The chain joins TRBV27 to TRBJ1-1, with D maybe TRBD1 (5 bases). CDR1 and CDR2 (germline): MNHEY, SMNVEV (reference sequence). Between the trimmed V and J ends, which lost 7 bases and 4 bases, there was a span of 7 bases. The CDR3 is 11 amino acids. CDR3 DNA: TGTGCCAGCATAACAGGCACTGAAGCTTTCTTT. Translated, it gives CASITGTEAFF.

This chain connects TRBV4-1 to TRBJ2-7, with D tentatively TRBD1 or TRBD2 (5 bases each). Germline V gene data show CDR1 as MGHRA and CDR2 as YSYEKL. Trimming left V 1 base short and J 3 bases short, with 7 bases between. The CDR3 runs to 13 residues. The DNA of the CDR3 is TGCGCCAGCAGCCAAGGGGGGATCTACGAGCAGTACTTC. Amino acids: CASSQGGIYEQYF.

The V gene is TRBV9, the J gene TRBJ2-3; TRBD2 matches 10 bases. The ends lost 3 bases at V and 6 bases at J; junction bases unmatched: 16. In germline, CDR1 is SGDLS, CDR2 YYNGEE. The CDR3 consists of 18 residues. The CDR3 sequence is CASSDTLGLAVKRDTQYF. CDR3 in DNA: TGTGCCAGCAGCGATACCCTCGGACTAGCGGTCAAACGGGATACGCAGTATTTT.

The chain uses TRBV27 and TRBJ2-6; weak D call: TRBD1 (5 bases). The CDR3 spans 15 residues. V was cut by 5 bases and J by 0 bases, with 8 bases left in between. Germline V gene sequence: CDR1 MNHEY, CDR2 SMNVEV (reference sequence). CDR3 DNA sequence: TGTGCCAGCAGTCCAGGGTACTCTGGGGCCAACGTCCTGACTTTC. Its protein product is CASSPGYSGANVLTF.

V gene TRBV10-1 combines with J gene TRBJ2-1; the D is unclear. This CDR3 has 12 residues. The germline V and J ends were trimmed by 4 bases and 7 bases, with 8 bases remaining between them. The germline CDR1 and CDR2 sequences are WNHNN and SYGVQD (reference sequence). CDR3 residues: CASSVTRNEQFF. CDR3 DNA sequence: TGCGCCAGCAGTGTTACAAGGAATGAGCAGTTCTTC.

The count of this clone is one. The CDR3 nucleotides read TGTGCCAGCAGCTCACTTGGAAACGAGCAGTACTTC. It encodes CASSSLGNEQYF. The gene calls are TRBV7-9 and TRBJ2-7; no definite D call. CDR3 length: 12 amino acids. V lost 4 bases and J 5 bases, leaving 9 bases between the germline ends. Germline CDR1 reads SEHNR; CDR2 reads FQNEAQ (reference sequence).

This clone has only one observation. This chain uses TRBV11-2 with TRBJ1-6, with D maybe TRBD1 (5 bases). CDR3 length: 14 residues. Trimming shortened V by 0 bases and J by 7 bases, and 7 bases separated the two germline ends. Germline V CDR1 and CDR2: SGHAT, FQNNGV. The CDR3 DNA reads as TGTGCCAGCAGCTTAGACAGGGAGAATTCACCCCTCCACTTT. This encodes CASSLDRENSPLHF.